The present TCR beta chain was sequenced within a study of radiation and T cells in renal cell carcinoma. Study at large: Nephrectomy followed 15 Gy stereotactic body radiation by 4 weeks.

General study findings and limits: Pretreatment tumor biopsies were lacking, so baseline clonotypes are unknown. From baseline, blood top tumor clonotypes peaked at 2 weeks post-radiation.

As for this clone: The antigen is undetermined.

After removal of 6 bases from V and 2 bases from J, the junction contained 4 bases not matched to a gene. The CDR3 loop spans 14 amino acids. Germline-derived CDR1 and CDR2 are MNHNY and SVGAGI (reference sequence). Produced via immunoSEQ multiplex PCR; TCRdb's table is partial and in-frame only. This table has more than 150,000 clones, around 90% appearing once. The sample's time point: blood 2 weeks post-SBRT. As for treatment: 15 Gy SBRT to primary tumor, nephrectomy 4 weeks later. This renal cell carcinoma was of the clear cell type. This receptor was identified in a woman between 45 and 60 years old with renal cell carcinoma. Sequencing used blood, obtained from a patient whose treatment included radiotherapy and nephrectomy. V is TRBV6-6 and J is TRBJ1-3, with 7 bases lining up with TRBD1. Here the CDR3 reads CASRQGTAGNTIYF. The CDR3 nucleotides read TGTGCCAGCAGACAAGGGACAGCTGGAAACACCATATATTTT.